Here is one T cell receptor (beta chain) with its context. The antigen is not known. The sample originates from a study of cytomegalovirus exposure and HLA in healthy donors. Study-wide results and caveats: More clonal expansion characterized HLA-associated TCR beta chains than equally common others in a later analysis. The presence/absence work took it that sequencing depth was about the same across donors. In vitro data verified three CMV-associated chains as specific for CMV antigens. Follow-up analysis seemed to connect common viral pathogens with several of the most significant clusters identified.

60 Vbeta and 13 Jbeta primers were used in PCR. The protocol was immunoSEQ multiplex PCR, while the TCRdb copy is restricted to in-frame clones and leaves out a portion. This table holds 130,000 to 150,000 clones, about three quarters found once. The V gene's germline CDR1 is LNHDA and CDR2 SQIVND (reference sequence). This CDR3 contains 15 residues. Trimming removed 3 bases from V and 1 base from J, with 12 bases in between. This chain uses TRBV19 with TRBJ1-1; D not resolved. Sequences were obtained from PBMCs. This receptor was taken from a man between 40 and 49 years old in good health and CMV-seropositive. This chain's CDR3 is CASSMGSRGNTEAFF. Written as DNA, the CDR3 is TGTGCCAGTAGTATGGGCAGTCGGGGGAACACTGAAGCTTTCTTT.